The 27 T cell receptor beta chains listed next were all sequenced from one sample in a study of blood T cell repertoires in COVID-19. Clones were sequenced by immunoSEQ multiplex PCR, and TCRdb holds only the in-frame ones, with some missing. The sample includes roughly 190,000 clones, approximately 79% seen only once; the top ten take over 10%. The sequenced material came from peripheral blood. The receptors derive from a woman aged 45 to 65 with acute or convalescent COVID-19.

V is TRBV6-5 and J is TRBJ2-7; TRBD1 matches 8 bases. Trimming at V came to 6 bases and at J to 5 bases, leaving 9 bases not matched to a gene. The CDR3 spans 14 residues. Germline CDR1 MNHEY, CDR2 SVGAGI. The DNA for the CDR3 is TGTGCCAGCAGCGCCCGGACAGGGAGGAACGAGCAGTACTTC. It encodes CASSARTGRNEQYF.

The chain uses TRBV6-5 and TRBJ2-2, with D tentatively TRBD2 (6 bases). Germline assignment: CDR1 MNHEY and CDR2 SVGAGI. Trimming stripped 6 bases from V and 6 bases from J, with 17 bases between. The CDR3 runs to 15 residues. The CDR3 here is CASRPSGGSPGELFF. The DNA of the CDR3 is TGTGCCAGCAGACCTAGTGGAGGGTCCCCCGGGGAGCTGTTTTTT.

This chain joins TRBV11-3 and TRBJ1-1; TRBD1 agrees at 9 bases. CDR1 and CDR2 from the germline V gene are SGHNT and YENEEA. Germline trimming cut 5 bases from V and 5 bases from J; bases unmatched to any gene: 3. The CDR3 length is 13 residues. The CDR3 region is CASSRQGETEAFF. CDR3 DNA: TGTGCCAGCAGCCGACAGGGGGAAACTGAAGCTTTCTTT. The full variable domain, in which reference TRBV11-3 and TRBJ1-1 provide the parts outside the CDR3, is EAGVVQSPRYKIIEKKQPVAFWCNPISGHNTLYWYLQNLGQGPELLIRYENEEAVDDSQLPKDRFSAERLKGVDSTLKIQPAELGDSAVYLCASSRQGETEAFFGQGTRLTVV.

Here the CDR3 DNA reads TGTGCCAGCACCGCTCAGGGTCGGGAGACCCAGTACTTC. Amino acid sequence: CASTAQGRETQYF. The genes are TRBV2 and TRBJ2-5, with TRBD1 as a possible D gene (5 bases). V lost 7 bases and J 5 bases, leaving 14 bases between the germline ends. Germline-derived CDR1 and CDR2 are SNHLY and FYNNEI. The CDR3 sequence is 13 residues long.

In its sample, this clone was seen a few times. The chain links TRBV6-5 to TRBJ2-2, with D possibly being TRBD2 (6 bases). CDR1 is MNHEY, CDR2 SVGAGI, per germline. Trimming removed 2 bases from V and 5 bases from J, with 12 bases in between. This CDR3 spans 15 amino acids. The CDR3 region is CASSYEGGVTGELFF. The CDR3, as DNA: TGTGCCAGCAGTTACGAGGGAGGTGTAACCGGGGAGCTGTTTTTT.

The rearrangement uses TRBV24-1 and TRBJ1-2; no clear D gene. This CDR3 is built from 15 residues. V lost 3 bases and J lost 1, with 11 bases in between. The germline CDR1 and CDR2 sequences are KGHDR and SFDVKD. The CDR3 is CATSDRRGYNYGYTF. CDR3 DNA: TGTGCCACCAGTGATAGGCGGGGTTATAACTATGGCTACACCTTC.

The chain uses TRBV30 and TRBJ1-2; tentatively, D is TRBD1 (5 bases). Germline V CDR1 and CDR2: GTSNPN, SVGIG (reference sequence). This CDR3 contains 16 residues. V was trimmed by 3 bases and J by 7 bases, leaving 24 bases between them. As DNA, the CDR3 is TGTGCCTGGAGGGGAAGACAGACACAAAGCAGAATTGGCTACACCTTC. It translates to CAWRGRQTQSRIGYTF.

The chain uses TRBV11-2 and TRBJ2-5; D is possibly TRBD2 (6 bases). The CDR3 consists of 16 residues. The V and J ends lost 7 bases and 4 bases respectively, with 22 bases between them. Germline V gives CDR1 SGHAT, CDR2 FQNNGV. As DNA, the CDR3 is TGTGCCAGCACCCCAGGACTCTCGGGAGAGAGAGAGACCCAGTACTTC. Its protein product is CASTPGLSGERETQYF.

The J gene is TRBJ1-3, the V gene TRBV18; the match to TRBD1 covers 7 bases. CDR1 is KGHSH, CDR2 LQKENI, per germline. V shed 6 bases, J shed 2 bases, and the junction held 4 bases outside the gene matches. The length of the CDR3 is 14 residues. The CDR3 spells CASSRDRAGNTIYF. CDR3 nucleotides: TGTGCCAGCTCCCGCGACAGGGCTGGAAACACCATATATTTT.

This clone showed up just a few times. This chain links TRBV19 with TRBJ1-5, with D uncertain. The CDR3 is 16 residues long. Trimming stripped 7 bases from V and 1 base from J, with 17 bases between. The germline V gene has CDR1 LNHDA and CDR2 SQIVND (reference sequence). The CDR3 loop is CASTYHGRVSNQPQHF. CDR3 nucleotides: TGTGCCAGTACCTATCACGGTCGGGTGAGCAATCAGCCCCAGCATTTT.

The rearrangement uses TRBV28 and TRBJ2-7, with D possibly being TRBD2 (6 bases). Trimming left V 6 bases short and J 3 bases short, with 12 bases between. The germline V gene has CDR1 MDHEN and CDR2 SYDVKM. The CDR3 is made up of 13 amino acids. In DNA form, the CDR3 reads TGTGCCAGCAGCCAGCCGGGAGACTACGAGCAGTACTTC. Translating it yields CASSQPGDYEQYF.

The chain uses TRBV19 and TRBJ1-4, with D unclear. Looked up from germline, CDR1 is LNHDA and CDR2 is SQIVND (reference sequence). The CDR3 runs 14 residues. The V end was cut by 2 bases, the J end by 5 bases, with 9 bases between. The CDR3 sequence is CASSIRGLNEKLFF. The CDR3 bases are TGTGCCAGTAGTATAAGAGGCCTAAATGAAAAACTGTTTTTT.

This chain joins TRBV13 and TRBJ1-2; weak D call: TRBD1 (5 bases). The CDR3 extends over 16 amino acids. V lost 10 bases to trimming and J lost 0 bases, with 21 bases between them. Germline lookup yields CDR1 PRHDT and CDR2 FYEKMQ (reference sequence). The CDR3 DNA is TGTGCCACCTCGGAGGGTCGGGGCCGAGCTAACTATGGCTACACCTTC. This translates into CATSEGRGRANYGYTF.

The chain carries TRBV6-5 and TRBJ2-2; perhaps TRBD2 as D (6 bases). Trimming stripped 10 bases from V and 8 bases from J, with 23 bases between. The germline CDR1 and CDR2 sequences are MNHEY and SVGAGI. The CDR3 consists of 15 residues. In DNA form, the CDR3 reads TGTGCCACTCTGTCTGGGGCGGGAATCGGTGGGGAGCTGTTTTTT. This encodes CATLSGAGIGGELFF.

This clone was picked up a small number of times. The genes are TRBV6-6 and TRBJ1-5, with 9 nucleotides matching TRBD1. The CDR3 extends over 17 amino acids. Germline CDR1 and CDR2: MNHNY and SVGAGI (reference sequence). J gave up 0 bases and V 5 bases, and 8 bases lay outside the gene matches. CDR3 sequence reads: CASSPTGGVNSNQPQHF. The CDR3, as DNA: TGTGCCAGCAGTCCGACAGGGGGGGTTAATAGCAATCAGCCCCAGCATTTT.

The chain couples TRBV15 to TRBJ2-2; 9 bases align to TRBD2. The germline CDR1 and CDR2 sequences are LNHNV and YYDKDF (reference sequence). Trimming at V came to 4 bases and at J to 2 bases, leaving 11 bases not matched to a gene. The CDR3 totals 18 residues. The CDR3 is CATSMGGGALPNTGELFF. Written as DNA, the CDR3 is TGTGCCACCAGCATGGGCGGGGGGGCATTACCAAACACCGGGGAGCTGTTTTTT. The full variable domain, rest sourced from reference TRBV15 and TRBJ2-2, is DAMVIQNPRYQVTQFGKPVTLSCSQTLNHNVMYWYQQKSSQAPKLLFHYYDKDFNNEADTPDNFQSRRPNTSFCFLDIRSPGLGDTAMYLCATSMGGGALPNTGELFFGEGSRLTVL.

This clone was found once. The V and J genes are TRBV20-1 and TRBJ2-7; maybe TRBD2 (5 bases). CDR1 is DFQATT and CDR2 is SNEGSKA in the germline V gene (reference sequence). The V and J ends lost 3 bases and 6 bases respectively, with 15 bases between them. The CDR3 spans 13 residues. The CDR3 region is CSASPYTRGEQYF. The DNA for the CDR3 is TGCAGTGCTAGTCCCTATACTAGAGGCGAGCAGTACTTC.

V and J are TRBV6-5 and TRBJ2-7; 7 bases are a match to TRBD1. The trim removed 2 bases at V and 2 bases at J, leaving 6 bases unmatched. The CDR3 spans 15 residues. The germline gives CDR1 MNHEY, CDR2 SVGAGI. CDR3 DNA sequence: TGTGCCAGCAGTTACGGGGCAGGGGGTGCCTACGAGCAGTACTTC. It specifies CASSYGAGGAYEQYF.

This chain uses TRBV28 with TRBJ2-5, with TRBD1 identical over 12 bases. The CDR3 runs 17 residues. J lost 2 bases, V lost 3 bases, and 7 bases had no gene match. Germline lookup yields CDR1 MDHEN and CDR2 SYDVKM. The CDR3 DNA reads TGTGCCAGCAGTTTCCCGGGACAGGGGGCCGGGCAAGAGACCCAGTACTTC. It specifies CASSFPGQGAGQETQYF.

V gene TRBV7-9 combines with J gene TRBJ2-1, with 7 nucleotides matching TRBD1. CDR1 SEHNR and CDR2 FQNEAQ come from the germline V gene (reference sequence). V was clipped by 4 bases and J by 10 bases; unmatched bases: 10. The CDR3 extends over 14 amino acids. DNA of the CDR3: TGTGCCAGCAGCTCCTCGGACAGGTGGTGGGAGCAGTTCTTC. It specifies CASSSSDRWWEQFF.

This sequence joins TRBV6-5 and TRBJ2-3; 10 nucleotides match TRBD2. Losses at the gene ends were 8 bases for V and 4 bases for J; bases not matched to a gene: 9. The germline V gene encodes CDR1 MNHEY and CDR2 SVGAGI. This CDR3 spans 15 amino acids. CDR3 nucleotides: TGTGCCAGCCGATTCCAGCGGGAGGGCCCAGATACGCAGTATTTT. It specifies CASRFQREGPDTQYF.

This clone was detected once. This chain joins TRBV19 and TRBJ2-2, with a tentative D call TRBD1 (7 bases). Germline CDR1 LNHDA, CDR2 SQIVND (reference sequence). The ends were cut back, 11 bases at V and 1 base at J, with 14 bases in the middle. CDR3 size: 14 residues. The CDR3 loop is CASSGGRNTGELFF. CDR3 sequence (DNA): TGTGCCTCGTCAGGGGGGCGGAACACCGGGGAGCTGTTTTTT.

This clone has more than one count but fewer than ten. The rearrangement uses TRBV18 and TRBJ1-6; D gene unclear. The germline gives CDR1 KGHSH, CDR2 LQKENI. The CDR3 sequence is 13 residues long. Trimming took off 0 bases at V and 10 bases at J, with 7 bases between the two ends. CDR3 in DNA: TGTGCCAGCTCACCACCGGTCGAGTCACCCCTCCACTTT. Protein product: CASSPPVESPLHF.

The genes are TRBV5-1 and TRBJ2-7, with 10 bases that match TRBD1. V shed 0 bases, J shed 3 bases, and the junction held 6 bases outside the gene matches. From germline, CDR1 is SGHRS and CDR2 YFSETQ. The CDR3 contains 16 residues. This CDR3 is CASSLAVRDRGYEQYF. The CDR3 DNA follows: TGCGCCAGCAGCTTGGCTGTTCGGGACAGGGGCTACGAGCAGTACTTC.

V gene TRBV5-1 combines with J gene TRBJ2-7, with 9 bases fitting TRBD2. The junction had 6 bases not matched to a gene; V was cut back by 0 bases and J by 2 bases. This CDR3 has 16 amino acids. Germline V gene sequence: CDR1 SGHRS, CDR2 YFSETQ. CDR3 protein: CASSLGVAGVTYEQYF. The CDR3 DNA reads TGCGCCAGCAGCTTGGGAGTAGCGGGAGTGACCTACGAGCAGTACTTC.

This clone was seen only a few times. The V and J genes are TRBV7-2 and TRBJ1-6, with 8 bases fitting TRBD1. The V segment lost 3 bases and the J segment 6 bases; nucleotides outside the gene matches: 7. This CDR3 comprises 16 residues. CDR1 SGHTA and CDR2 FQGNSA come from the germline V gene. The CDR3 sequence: CASSFSGGNTNSPLHF. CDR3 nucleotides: TGTGCCAGCAGCTTTTCAGGGGGCAATACTAATTCACCCCTCCACTTT.

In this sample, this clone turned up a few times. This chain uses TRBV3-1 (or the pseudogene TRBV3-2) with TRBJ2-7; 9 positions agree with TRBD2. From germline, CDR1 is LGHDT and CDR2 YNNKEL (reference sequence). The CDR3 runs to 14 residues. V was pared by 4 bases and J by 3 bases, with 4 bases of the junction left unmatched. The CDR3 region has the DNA TGTGCCAGCAGCCGGGGACTAGCAATCTACGAGCAGTACTTC. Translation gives CASSRGLAIYEQYF.